This TCR beta chain was obtained from a study of T cell changes during pregnancy in multiple sclerosis. Sequencing was performed with immunoSEQ multiplex PCR; in TCRdb, only in-frame clones are kept and a portion is missing. Altogether around 21,000 clones are present, approximately 86% being singletons, with the ten largest covering about 20%. Germline V lookup: CDR1 MNHEY, CDR2 SVGAGI. The CDR3 is made up of 12 amino acids. V lost 4 bases to trimming and J lost 8 bases, with 11 bases between them. The source is a female donor in good health, enrolled as a control in a pregnancy study. Sample: CD8+ T cells from peripheral blood mononuclear cells, taken after pregnancy. The V gene is TRBV6-5, the J gene TRBJ1-2; D unresolved. As DNA, the CDR3 is TGTGCCAGCAGTTCCGGGGTCGGAGGCTACACCTTC. Amino acids: CASSSGVGGYTF.